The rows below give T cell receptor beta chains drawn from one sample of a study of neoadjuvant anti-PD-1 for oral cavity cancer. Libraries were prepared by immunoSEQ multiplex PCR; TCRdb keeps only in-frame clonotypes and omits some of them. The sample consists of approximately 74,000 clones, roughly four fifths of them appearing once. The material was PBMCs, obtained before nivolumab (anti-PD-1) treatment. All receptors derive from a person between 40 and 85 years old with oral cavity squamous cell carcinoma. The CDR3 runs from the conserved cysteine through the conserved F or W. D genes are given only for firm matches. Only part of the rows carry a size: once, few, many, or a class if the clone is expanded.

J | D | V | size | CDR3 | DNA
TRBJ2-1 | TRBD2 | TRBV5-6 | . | CASSSTSGRVNEQFF | TGTGCCAGCAGCTCGACTAGCGGGAGGGTGAATGAGCAGTTCTTC
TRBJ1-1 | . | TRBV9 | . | CASSVDGGTEAFF | TGTGCCAGCAGCGTAGATGGGGGAACTGAAGCTTTCTTT
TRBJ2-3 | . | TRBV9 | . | CALGAAASTDTQYF | TGTGCCTTGGGGGCAGCGGCCAGCACAGATACGCAGTATTTT
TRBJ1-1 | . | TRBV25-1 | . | CASSDPVAGHTEAFF | TGTGCCAGCAGTGACCCAGTCGCGGGGCACACTGAAGCTTTCTTT
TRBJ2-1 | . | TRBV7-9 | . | CASSVNNEQFF | TGTGCCAGCAGCGTGAACAATGAGCAGTTCTTC
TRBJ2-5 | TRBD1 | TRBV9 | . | CASSVGQGNQETQYF | TGTGCCAGCAGCGTTGGACAGGGTAATCAAGAGACCCAGTACTTC
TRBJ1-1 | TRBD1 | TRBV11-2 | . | CASTILGGQELFAEAFF | TGTGCCAGCACCATCCTAGGGGGCCAGGAGCTGTTCGCTGAAGCTTTCTTT
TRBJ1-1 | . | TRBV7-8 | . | CASSLERGEAFF | TGTGCCAGCAGCTTAGAGCGAGGTGAAGCTTTCTTT
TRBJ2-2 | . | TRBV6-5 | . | CASSYSGPYTGELFF | TGTGCCAGCAGTTACTCAGGCCCGTACACCGGGGAGCTGTTTTTT
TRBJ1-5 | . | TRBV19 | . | CASTSAGTNQPQHF | TGTGCCAGTACTTCCGCTGGGACCAATCAGCCCCAGCATTTT
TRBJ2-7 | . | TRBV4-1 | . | CASSQATGTYEQYF | TGCGCCAGCAGCCAAGCGACAGGTACCTACGAGCAGTACTTC
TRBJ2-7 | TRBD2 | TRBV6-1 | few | CASSDSGRADEQYF | TGTGCCAGCAGTGACAGCGGGAGGGCCGACGAGCAGTACTTC
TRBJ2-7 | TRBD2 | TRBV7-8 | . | CASSLREGGEQYF | TGTGCCAGCAGCTTAAGGGAGGGCGGCGAGCAGTACTTC
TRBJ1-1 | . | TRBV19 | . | CASRDALFGGPVEAFF | TGTGCCAGTAGAGACGCCCTATTTGGGGGGCCGGTTGAAGCTTTCTTT
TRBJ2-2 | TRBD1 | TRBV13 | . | CASSQGTANTGELFF | TGTGCCAGCAGCCAAGGGACAGCGAACACCGGGGAGCTGTTTTTT
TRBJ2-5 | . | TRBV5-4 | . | CASKEQGAPQETQYF | TGTGCCAGCAAAGAACAGGGAGCCCCCCAAGAGACCCAGTACTTC
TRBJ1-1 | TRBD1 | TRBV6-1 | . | CASSYRGLGTEAFF | TGTGCCAGCAGCTACAGGGGGCTTGGCACTGAAGCTTTCTTT
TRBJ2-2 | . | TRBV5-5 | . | CASSWRAVEANTGELFF | TGTGCCAGCAGCTGGAGGGCGGTAGAGGCCAACACCGGGGAGCTGTTTTTT
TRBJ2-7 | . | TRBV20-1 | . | CSAWGYEQYF | TGCAGTGCTTGGGGTTACGAGCAGTACTTC
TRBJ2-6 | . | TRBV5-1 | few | CASSLGGSGSGANVLTF | TGCGCCAGCAGCTTGGGGGGGAGCGGCTCTGGGGCCAACGTCCTGACTTTC
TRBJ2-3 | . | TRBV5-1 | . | CASSSPNSGDTQYF | TGCGCCAGCAGCTCTCCCAACTCAGGAGATACGCAGTATTTT
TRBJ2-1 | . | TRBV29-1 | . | CSVDSGLTLPQAFF | TGCAGCGTTGATAGCGGCTTAACACTGCCCCAAGCGTTCTTC
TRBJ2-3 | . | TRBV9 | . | CASSQTTGISTDTQYF | TGTGCCAGCAGCCAAACTACAGGGATTAGCACAGATACGCAGTATTTT
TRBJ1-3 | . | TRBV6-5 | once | CASSPGFPGNTIYF | TGTGCCAGCAGTCCGGGGTTCCCTGGAAACACCATATATTTT
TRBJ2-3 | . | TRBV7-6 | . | CASKGGVQATDTQYF | TGTGCCAGCAAGGGGGGAGTACAAGCCACAGATACGCAGTATTTT
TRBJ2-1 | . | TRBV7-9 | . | CASSKAGPGNEQFF | TGTGCCAGCAGCAAGGCGGGGCCGGGGAATGAGCAGTTCTTC
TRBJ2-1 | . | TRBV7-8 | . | CASSLVLYNEQFF | TGTGCCAGCAGCTTAGTACTTTACAATGAGCAGTTCTTC
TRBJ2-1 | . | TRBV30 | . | CAWSLTPLEMRQFF | TGTGCCTGGAGCCTTACCCCCCTAGAAATGAGGCAGTTCTTC
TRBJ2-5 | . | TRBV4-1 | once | CASSQVLQGRETQYF | TGCGCCAGCAGCCAAGTTCTACAGGGGAGGGAGACCCAGTACTTC
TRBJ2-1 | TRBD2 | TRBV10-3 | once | CAITREGRDNEQFF | TGTGCCATCACTCGGGAGGGCCGGGACAATGAGCAGTTCTTC
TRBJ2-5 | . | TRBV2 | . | CASSGGPGETQYF | TGTGCCAGCTCCGGAGGCCCTGGGGAGACCCAGTACTTC
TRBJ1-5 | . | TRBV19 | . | CASSIEGVGQPQHF | TGTGCCAGTAGTATTGAAGGGGTTGGTCAGCCCCAGCATTTT
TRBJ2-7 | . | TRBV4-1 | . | CASSQAPGDLYEQYF | TGCGCCAGCAGCCAAGCCCCAGGGGACCTATACGAGCAGTACTTC
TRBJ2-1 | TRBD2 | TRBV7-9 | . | CASSLGGGLAYNEQFF | TGTGCCAGCAGCTTAGGGGGTGGACTAGCCTACAATGAGCAGTTCTTC
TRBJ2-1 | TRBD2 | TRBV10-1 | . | CASSAGLVYNEQFF | TGCGCCAGCAGCGCTGGACTAGTTTACAATGAGCAGTTCTTC
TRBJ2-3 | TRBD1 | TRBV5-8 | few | CASSPSGTGISTDTQYF | TGTGCCAGCAGCCCATCCGGGACAGGGATCAGCACAGATACGCAGTATTTT
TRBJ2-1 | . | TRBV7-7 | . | CASSLGRGNNEQFF | TGTGCTAGCAGCTTAGGTCGAGGAAACAATGAGCAGTTCTTC
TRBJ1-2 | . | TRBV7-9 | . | CASSPRAGSGGYTF | TGTGCCAGCAGCCCGAGGGCAGGATCGGGGGGCTACACCTTC
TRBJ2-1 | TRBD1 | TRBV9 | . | CASSVGGQGAGNEQFF | TGTGCCAGCAGCGTAGGGGGACAGGGGGCAGGGAATGAGCAGTTCTTC
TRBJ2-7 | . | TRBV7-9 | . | CASSLSLGTWENEQYF | TGTGCCAGCAGCTTAAGCCTCGGGACATGGGAAAACGAGCAGTACTTC
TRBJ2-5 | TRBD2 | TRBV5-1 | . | CASTSESGRGTQYF | TGCGCCAGCACCTCGGAGAGCGGGAGAGGGACCCAGTACTTC
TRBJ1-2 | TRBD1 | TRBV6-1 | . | CASTAGTDDYGYTF | TGTGCCAGCACTGCCGGGACAGACGACTATGGCTACACCTTC
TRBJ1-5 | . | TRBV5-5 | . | CASSWDSNQPQHF | TGTGCCAGCAGCTGGGACTCCAATCAGCCCCAGCATTTT
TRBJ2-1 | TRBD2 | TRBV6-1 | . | CASSERGLAGGASYNEQFF | TGTGCCAGCAGTGAACGGGGACTAGCGGGAGGGGCCTCCTACAATGAGCAGTTCTTC
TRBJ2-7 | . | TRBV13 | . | CASSFGKPTLEQYF | TGTGCCAGCAGCTTCGGAAAACCCACCCTGGAGCAGTACTTC
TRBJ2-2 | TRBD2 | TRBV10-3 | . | CAISQAGSTNTGELFF | TGTGCCATCAGCCAAGCGGGATCAACGAACACCGGGGAGCTGTTTTTT
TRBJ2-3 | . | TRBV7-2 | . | CASSLGQGARGTDTQYF | TGTGCCAGCAGCTTAGGGCAGGGAGCGAGGGGCACAGATACGCAGTATTTT
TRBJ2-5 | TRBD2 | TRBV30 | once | CAWSVTRTSTGLGETQYF | TGTGCCTGGAGTGTAACAAGGACTAGCACCGGGCTGGGAGAGACCCAGTACTTC
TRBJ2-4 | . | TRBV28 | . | CASSLQGRSDIQYF | TGTGCCAGCAGTCTCCAGGGTCGGTCGGACATTCAGTACTTC
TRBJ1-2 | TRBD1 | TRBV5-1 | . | CASSRGTGADYGYTF | TGCGCCAGCAGTCGTGGGACAGGGGCGGACTATGGCTACACCTTC
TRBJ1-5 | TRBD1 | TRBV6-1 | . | CASSEGTQGQPQHF | TGTGCCAGCAGCGAGGGGACACAGGGGCAGCCCCAGCATTTT
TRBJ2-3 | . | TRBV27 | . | CASSVMRRSTDTQYF | TGTGCCAGCAGTGTTATGAGGAGGTCCACGGATACGCAGTATTTT
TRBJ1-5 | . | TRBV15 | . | CATSRDSTGPQPQHF | TGTGCCACCAGCAGAGATTCCACAGGGCCTCAGCCCCAGCATTTT